The clone carrying this TCR beta chain has only a few counts. Its target is not known. Per germline, CDR1 MNHNS and CDR2 SASEGT. Between the trimmed V and J ends, which lost 3 bases and 6 bases, there was a span of 15 bases. This CDR3 comprises 15 residues. The data derive from a study of tumor and adjacent non-tumor tissue in lung cancer. Study at large: About 4.17 million productive TCRbeta reads were obtained per sample on average. Findings and caveats of the study: Compared with tumor, normal lung showed significantly lower TCR diversity. Tumor TCR diversity, when higher, was linked to shorter survival.

No cell sorting was done before RNA was extracted from the tissue. Newly diagnosed lung cancer patients had thoracic surgery in China, August–November 2014, without prior chemotherapy. Three rounds of nested PCR, following a modified ARM-PCR protocol, produced the TCRbeta library. TCRdb re-called the multiplex PCR reads through MiXCR, storing one row per CDR3 protein. The profile covers approximately 70,000 distinct CDR3 sequences, with roughly 72% appearing a single time and under 30% taken by the ten largest. The receptor's source is a man in his 60s with non-small cell lung cancer. The material sequenced was lung tumor tissue. The chain uses TRBV6-1 and TRBJ2-1, with a tentative D call TRBD1 (6 bases). CDR3 coding DNA: TGTGCCAGCAGTGATGGGGGCTTCACATGCAATGAGCAGTTCTTC. Protein: CASSDGGFTCNEQFF.